This TCR beta chain was captured by sequencing in a study of CD8+CD57+ T cells in acquired aplastic anemia. The wider study: Sorted CD4+ and CD8+ cell DNA averaged about 3.5 ug.

Study-wide results and caveats: There were roughly 30 CD8+ CDR3 sequences that occurred in both patients and controls.

A remark on this clonotype: Antigen unknown.

Per germline, CDR1 SGHTS and CDR2 YDEGEE. CDR3 length: 14 residues. V was shortened by 1 base and J by 1 base, with 8 bases between the two germline ends. Genomic DNA, serving as template, underwent TCR beta VDJ and CDR3 profiling. TCRdb ran MiXCR on the reads and lists one entry per CDR3 protein. This table has more than 150,000 distinct CDR3 sequences, 64% appearing once. Sequencing used sorted CD4+, CD8+, or CD8+CD57+ T cells (not recorded which) from PBMCs. The genes are TRBV5-8 and TRBJ1-1; tentative D call: TRBD1 (6 bases). The sequence was obtained from a human donor with severe aplastic anemia or a healthy control (not recorded which). The chain's CDR3 is CASSLRTANTEAFF. CDR3 coding DNA: TGTGCCAGCAGCTTGAGGACAGCGAACACTGAAGCTTTCTTT.